Listed here are 27 T cell receptor beta chains from one sample, sequenced in a study of T cell responses to AZD1222 COVID-19 vaccine. The repertoire was sequenced with immunoSEQ multiplex PCR; TCRdb's copy has only in-frame clones and lacks some. Of just under 100,000 clones listed, 70% to 90% are singletons. The specimen comprised peripheral blood, sampled on day 0 of AZD1222 vaccination. The source of these receptors is an adult in good health.

The gene calls are TRBV30 and TRBJ2-7, with 14 bases matching TRBD2. This CDR3 is built from 14 residues. J gave up 3 bases and V 3 bases, and 1 base lay outside the gene matches. Germline CDR1 is GTSNPN and CDR2 is SVGIG (reference sequence). The DNA for the CDR3 is TGTGCCTGGAGGGGACTAGCGGGGGACTACGAGCAGTACTTC. Translated, it gives CAWRGLAGDYEQYF. Full variable domain (remainder filled in from reference TRBV30 and TRBJ2-7): SQTIHQWPATLVQPVGSPLSLECTVEGTSNPNLYWYRQAAGRGLQLLFYSVGIGQISSEVPQNLSASRPQDRQFILSSKKLLLSDSGFYLCAWRGLAGDYEQYFGPGTRLTVT.

The chain has TRBV7-2 and TRBJ2-5; 9 bases are a match to TRBD1. Germline-derived CDR1 and CDR2 are SGHTA and FQGNSA. V was clipped by 4 bases and J by 5 bases; unmatched bases: 5. There are 14 residues in the CDR3. The CDR3 loop is CASSSQGAGETQYF. The CDR3 nucleotides read TGTGCCAGCAGCTCACAGGGGGCAGGGGAGACCCAGTACTTC.

The chain combines TRBV5-1 with TRBJ2-6; unclear D gene. Germline assignment: CDR1 SGHRS and CDR2 YFSETQ. This CDR3 contains 15 residues. Trimming took off 1 base at V and 2 bases at J, with 7 bases between the two ends. This chain's CDR3 is CASSLTGAGANVLTF. The CDR3 DNA sequence: TGCGCCAGCAGCTTGACGGGCGCTGGGGCCAACGTCCTGACTTTC.

V and J are TRBV5-8 and TRBJ1-2; D ambiguous. The CDR3 has 15 residues. Deletions cut 0 bases from V and 0 bases from J, with 9 bases between. CDR1 and CDR2 from the germline V gene are SGHTS and YDEGEE. The CDR3 protein is CASSLVLGSNYGYTF. As DNA, the CDR3 is TGTGCCAGCAGCTTGGTTTTGGGTTCTAACTATGGCTACACCTTC.

This clone appeared a single time. The chain employs TRBV27 and TRBJ2-7, with TRBD2 matching 8 bases. The V segment lost 2 bases and the J segment 6 bases; nucleotides outside the gene matches: 6. The CDR3 contains 14 residues. Germline V gives CDR1 MNHEY, CDR2 SMNVEV (reference sequence). This CDR3 is CASSLRGGLLEQYF. DNA of the CDR3: TGTGCCAGCAGTTTACGGGGGGGACTTCTCGAGCAGTACTTC.

The chain joins TRBV7-9 to TRBJ2-7; 7 bases line up with TRBD1. V dropped 5 bases and J dropped 5; count of bases not matched to a gene: 15. The CDR3 runs 16 residues. Germline-derived CDR1 and CDR2 are SEHNR and FQNEAQ (reference sequence). The CDR3 here is CASSDRPGQRFDEQYF. DNA for the CDR3: TGTGCCAGCAGCGACCGACCGGGACAGCGTTTCGACGAGCAGTACTTC.

Worth noting for this clone: In the same sample, other DNA sequences code for this CDR3. The rearrangement links TRBV19 to TRBJ2-1; 9 nucleotides align to TRBD1. The germline V gene encodes CDR1 LNHDA and CDR2 SQIVND (reference sequence). Trimming took 4 bases from V and 8 from J; bases not matched to a gene: 0. The CDR3 contains 12 residues. This chain's CDR3 is CASSRDRDEQFF. The CDR3 DNA reads TGTGCCAGTAGTAGGGACAGGGATGAGCAGTTCTTC.

The V gene is TRBV4-2, the J gene TRBJ1-3; the D is unclear. The V gene lost 4 bases and the J gene lost 3 bases, with 13 bases spanning the gap. The CDR3 runs to 15 residues. Germline CDR1 reads LGHNA; CDR2 reads YNFKEQ. The CDR3 here is CASSRATDGGNTIYF. The CDR3 region has the DNA TGTGCCAGCAGCCGAGCCACCGACGGTGGAAACACCATATATTTT.

The rearrangement joins TRBV19 to TRBJ1-5; a possible D gene is TRBD1 (5 bases). CDR3 length equals 13 residues. The V end was cut by 6 bases, the J end by 11 bases, with 17 bases between. CDR1 is LNHDA and CDR2 is SQIVND in the germline V gene (reference sequence). CDR3: CASRAGPQSTQHF. CDR3 coding DNA: TGTGCCAGTAGGGCGGGACCCCAGAGTACCCAGCATTTT.

The chain joins TRBV11-2 to TRBJ2-5, with D tentatively TRBD2 (5 bases). Germline V gene data show CDR1 as SGHAT and CDR2 as FQNNGV. The CDR3 spans 15 residues. V shed 2 bases and J shed 5 bases, with 15 bases lying between them. The chain's CDR3 is CASSLNPGRGETQYF. CDR3 nucleotide sequence: TGTGCCAGCAGCTTAAATCCCGGCCGCGGGGAGACCCAGTACTTC.

V usage is TRBV15 and J usage is TRBJ2-7; TRBD1 agrees at 9 bases. The CDR3 is 16 residues long. Germline CDR1 and CDR2: LNHNV and YYDKDF (reference sequence). V was pared by 5 bases and J by 3 bases, with 11 bases of the junction left unmatched. CDR3 DNA: TGTGCCACCAGCGGGGAGGGACAGGGTCGGGACTACGAGCAGTACTTC. Amino acids: CATSGEGQGRDYEQYF.

The V gene is TRBV7-8, the J gene TRBJ2-7; D may be TRBD1 (6 bases). V was pared by 3 bases and J by 0 bases, with 9 bases between. CDR3 length: 14 amino acids. CDR1 and CDR2 (germline): SGHVS, FQNEAQ. CDR3 in amino acids: CASSFSRGSYEQYF. The CDR3 coding sequence is TGTGCCAGCAGCTTTTCCAGGGGCTCCTACGAGCAGTACTTC.

This chain uses TRBV5-1 with TRBJ2-7; D might be TRBD1 or TRBD2, each matching 6 bases. Between the trimmed V and J ends, which lost 0 bases and 7 bases, there was a span of 14 bases. The CDR3 contains 14 residues. Per germline, CDR1 SGHRS and CDR2 YFSETQ. CDR3 sequence (DNA): TGCGCCAGCAGCTTGGATCCGGGCGGGACAGAGCAGTACTTC. Its translation is CASSLDPGGTEQYF. The complete variable domain, with remaining parts taken from reference TRBV5-1 and TRBJ2-7, reads KAGVTQTPRYLIKTRGQQVTLSCSPISGHRSVSWYQQTPGQGLQFLFEYFSETQRNKGNFPGRFSGRQFSNSRSEMNVSTLELGDSALYLCASSLDPGGTEQYFGPGTRLTVT.

This clone was counted a single time. The CDR3 protein is CASSLDEDREGYEQYF. The CDR3 nucleotides read TGTGCCAGCAGCTTAGACGAAGACAGGGAGGGCTACGAGCAGTACTTC. V gene TRBV11-3 combines with J gene TRBJ2-7; possibly TRBD1 or TRBD2 for D (7 bases each). Germline CDR1 reads SGHNT; CDR2 reads YENEEA. V lost 0 bases, J lost 3 bases, and 15 bases lay in between. The CDR3 runs 16 residues.

This chain links TRBV4-3 with TRBJ1-2; TRBD1 agrees at 8 bases. CDR1 and CDR2 from the germline V gene are LGHNA and YSLEER. V was pared by 4 bases and J by 5 bases, with 3 bases of the junction left unmatched. The CDR3 has 13 residues. For the CDR3, the DNA is TGCGCCAGCAGCCCCAGGACAGGGTATGGCTACACCTTC. Residues: CASSPRTGYGYTF.

The sample holds one count of this clone. This sequence joins TRBV28 and TRBJ1-2; 7 bases line up with TRBD1. CDR3 length equals 15 residues. Per the germline V gene, CDR1 is MDHEN and CDR2 is SYDVKM. V dropped 6 bases and J dropped 4; count of bases not matched to a gene: 11. CDR3 in DNA: TGTGCCAGCAGAACGATTCGACAGGGCCCCTATGGCTACACCTTC. The encoded protein is CASRTIRQGPYGYTF.

This chain uses TRBV11-1 with TRBJ2-1; D is perhaps TRBD1 (6 bases). The CDR3 is 13 residues long. The V gene lost 5 bases and the J gene lost 5 bases, with 10 bases spanning the gap. The germline gives CDR1 SGHAT, CDR2 FQDESV (reference sequence). The CDR3 sequence: CASSQDRNNEQFF. CDR3 nucleotides: TGTGCCAGCAGCCAGGACAGAAACAATGAGCAGTTCTTC.

This chain links TRBV2 with TRBJ1-3; D is ambiguous. Germline V lookup: CDR1 SNHLY, CDR2 FYNNEI. The length of the CDR3 is 14 residues. Trimming stripped 7 bases from V and 0 bases from J, with 10 bases between. This CDR3 is CASTPAISGNTIYF. In nucleotides, the CDR3 is TGTGCCAGCACCCCCGCCATCTCTGGAAACACCATATATTTT.

V gene TRBV7-9 combines with J gene TRBJ1-3; maybe TRBD1 (6 bases). Germline V gene sequence: CDR1 SEHNR, CDR2 FQNEAQ (reference sequence). The V and J ends lost 5 bases and 0 bases respectively, with 14 bases between them. The CDR3 totals 16 residues. CDR3 sequence reads: CASSEGQPSSGNTIYF. CDR3 bases: TGTGCCAGCAGCGAAGGACAGCCGAGCTCTGGAAACACCATATATTTT.

The V gene is TRBV9, the J gene TRBJ2-2; D uncertain. This CDR3 region has 15 residues. Trimming removed 0 bases from V and 6 bases from J, with 12 bases in between. CDR1 is SGDLS, CDR2 YYNGEE, per germline. The CDR3 here is CASSVVEGKAGELFF. CDR3 sequence (DNA): TGTGCCAGCAGCGTAGTTGAAGGGAAGGCCGGGGAGCTGTTTTTT.

In nucleotides, the CDR3 is TGTGCCAGCAGCCCATGGACAGGGACCGTAAACTATGGCTACACCTTC. This encodes CASSPWTGTVNYGYTF. This chain links TRBV7-9 with TRBJ1-2, with 8 bases fitting TRBD1. The V gene's germline CDR1 is SEHNR and CDR2 FQNEAQ (reference sequence). This CDR3 is 16 amino acids long. After removal of 5 bases from V and 2 bases from J, the junction contained 10 bases not matched to a gene.

The rearrangement joins TRBV7-9 to TRBJ2-7; D is unresolved. V was shortened by 3 bases and J by 0 bases, with 6 bases between the two germline ends. Germline values: CDR1 SEHNR, CDR2 FQNEAQ (reference sequence). The CDR3 has 13 residues. The CDR3 is CASSLAVSYEQYF. The CDR3 DNA reads as TGTGCCAGCAGCTTGGCAGTCTCCTACGAGCAGTACTTC.

The chain combines TRBV10-1 with TRBJ2-1, with TRBD2 matching 12 bases. The length of the CDR3 is 15 residues. Germline CDR1 WNHNN, CDR2 SYGVQD (reference sequence). The ends lost 4 bases at V and 5 bases at J; junction bases unmatched: 3. The CDR3 nucleotides read TGCGCCAGCAGTGCGCGACTAGCGGGGGACAATGAGCAGTTCTTC. Residues: CASSARLAGDNEQFF.

This chain connects TRBV25-1 to TRBJ2-5, with D uncertain. Trimming stripped 2 bases from V and 1 base from J, with 5 bases between. The CDR3 is 13 amino acids. The germline CDR1 and CDR2 sequences are MGHDK and SYGVNS. CDR3 loop: CASSEVAQETQYF. CDR3 nucleotide sequence: TGTGCCAGCAGTGAAGTGGCCCAAGAGACCCAGTACTTC.

In nucleotides, the CDR3 is TGTGCCAGCAGTTTACAGGGGTGGAACACTGAAGCTTTCTTT. It is translated as CASSLQGWNTEAFF. The chain is built from TRBV27 and TRBJ1-1, with D possibly matching TRBD1 (6 bases). Germline CDR1 and CDR2: MNHEY and SMNVEV (reference sequence). The CDR3 loop spans 14 amino acids. Trimming stripped 2 bases from V and 1 base from J, with 8 bases between.

The rearrangement uses TRBV5-1 and TRBJ1-2; tentative D call: TRBD1 (6 bases). The CDR3 consists of 13 residues. The V gene's germline CDR1 is SGHRS and CDR2 YFSETQ. V was pared by 0 bases and J by 4 bases, with 7 bases between. CDR3 sequence reads: CASSLGGGYGYTF. In DNA form, the CDR3 reads TGCGCCAGCAGCTTGGGAGGGGGCTATGGCTACACCTTC.

The V call is TRBV12-3 or TRBV12-4, the J call TRBJ2-7; 11 bases agree with TRBD1. The CDR3 covers 13 residues. The V segment lost 8 bases and the J segment 4 bases; nucleotides outside the gene matches: 4. Written as DNA, the CDR3 is TGTGCCAGCGGGACAGGGGGGACTTACGAGCAGTACTTC. This gives the protein CASGTGGTYEQYF.